This T cell receptor beta chain was sequenced for a study of early T cells in non-severe SARS-CoV-2 infection. J lost 9 bases, V lost 0 bases, and 6 bases had no gene match. This CDR3 comprises 15 residues. The V gene's germline CDR1 is LNHNV and CDR2 YYDKDF (reference sequence). TCRdb reprocessed the 5' RACE reads with MiXCR, giving one entry per CDR3 protein. The repertoire holds more than 95,000 distinct CDR3 sequences, about 10% seen once, with about 4.5% in the top ten. The material sequenced was whole blood, taken at baseline. The TCR was taken from an adult who was a healthcare worker with PCR-confirmed SARS-CoV-2 infection or an uninfected control (not recorded which). V gene TRBV15 combines with J gene TRBJ2-1; 9 bases fit TRBD1. This chain's CDR3 is CATSRDRTGGAEQFF. The CDR3, as DNA: TGTGCCACCAGCAGAGACCGTACAGGGGGCGCTGAGCAGTTCTTC.